The 12 T cell receptor beta chains in this list originate from one sample, sequenced in a study of T cells expressing NK-cell markers. TCRdb reprocessed the 5' RACE reads and keeps a single row for each CDR3 protein, giving no DNA. This specimen shows about 300,000 distinct CDR3 sequences; the ten leading clones hold roughly 4.2%. The sample comprised blood T cells: a sorted CD56 or NKG2C T cell subset, CD4+ or CD8+ T cells, or bulk PBMC T cells (not recorded which). These receptors were obtained from a woman aged 18-69 years in good health.

The rearrangement joins TRBV5-1 to TRBJ1-1; the D call from TCRdb, TRBD1, cannot be confirmed without DNA. The CDR3 covers 15 residues. Germline values: CDR1 SGHRS, CDR2 YFSETQ. The CDR3 sequence is CASSSRTGGGTEAFF.

The V and J genes are TRBV27 and TRBJ2-4; TCRdb's assignment of TRBD1 cannot be checked, as there is no DNA. Germline V gives CDR1 MNHEY, CDR2 SMNVEV (reference sequence). The CDR3 length is 12 residues. The CDR3 is CASGGGSDIQYF.

The V gene is TRBV5-6, the J gene TRBJ2-5. This CDR3 is 13 amino acids long. In germline, CDR1 is SGHDT, CDR2 YYEEEE. Here the CDR3 reads CASSLDARETQYF.

The V call is TRBV9, the J call TRBJ1-3; TCRdb indicates TRBD1, and absent DNA this call remains unverified. This CDR3 is built from 14 residues. CDR1 and CDR2 (germline): SGDLS, YYNGEE. This CDR3 reads CASSGRGPGNTIYF.

The gene calls are TRBV18 and TRBJ2-3; TCRdb calls TRBD1, which cannot be checked without DNA. Per germline, CDR1 KGHSH and CDR2 LQKENI. The CDR3 has 14 amino acids. This CDR3 is CASSLDRDTDTQYF.

The V call is TRBV4-3, the J call TRBJ1-4; TCRdb picks TRBD1, but there is no DNA to check that call. The CDR3 spans 16 residues. CDR1 LGHNA and CDR2 YSLEER come from the germline V gene. CDR3 amino acids: CASSPAPQGINEKLFF.

The chain couples TRBV20-1 to TRBJ2-7; the D gene TCRdb calls, TRBD1, cannot be checked with no DNA. This CDR3 has 17 residues. In germline, CDR1 is DFQATT, CDR2 SNEGSKA (reference sequence). CDR3 sequence: CSARDLYLGGRTYEQYF.

The rearrangement joins TRBV7-8 to TRBJ1-2; checking the TCRdb D call of TRBD1 is not possible without DNA. Germline V lookup: CDR1 SGHVS, CDR2 FQNEAQ. The CDR3 is 14 residues long. The CDR3: CASRGQGAFLGYTF.

The chain carries TRBV5-4 and TRBJ1-6; TCRdb's D gene call, TRBD1, goes unchecked for lack of DNA. The CDR3 contains 16 residues. CDR1 SGHNT and CDR2 YYREEE come from the germline V gene (reference sequence). The chain's CDR3 is CASSPRAPRYDSPLHF. Complete variable domain (other parts from reference TRBV5-4 and TRBJ1-6): ETGVTQSPTHLIKTRGQQVTLRCSSQSGHNTVSWYQQALGQGPQFIFQYYREEENGRGNFPPRFSGLQFPNYSSELNVNALELDDSALYLCASSPRAPRYDSPLHFGNGTRLTVT.

The CDR3 here is CATSETGNGEKLFF. The chain recombines TRBV24-1 with TRBJ1-4; TCRdb picks TRBD1, but there is no DNA to check that call. Germline V CDR1 and CDR2: KGHDR, SFDVKD. This CDR3 is built from 14 residues.

V usage is TRBV20-1 and J usage is TRBJ2-7; with no DNA, the TCRdb D assignment of TRBD1 cannot be verified. CDR1 and CDR2 from the germline V gene are DFQATT and SNEGSKA (reference sequence). CDR3 length: 14 residues. CDR3 residues: CSATAGTGTNEQYF.

The J gene is TRBJ2-3, the V gene TRBV12-3 or TRBV12-4; the TCRdb call, TRBD2, lacks DNA for checking. CDR3 length: 16 residues. The CDR3: CASSSSLGGVTDTQYF.